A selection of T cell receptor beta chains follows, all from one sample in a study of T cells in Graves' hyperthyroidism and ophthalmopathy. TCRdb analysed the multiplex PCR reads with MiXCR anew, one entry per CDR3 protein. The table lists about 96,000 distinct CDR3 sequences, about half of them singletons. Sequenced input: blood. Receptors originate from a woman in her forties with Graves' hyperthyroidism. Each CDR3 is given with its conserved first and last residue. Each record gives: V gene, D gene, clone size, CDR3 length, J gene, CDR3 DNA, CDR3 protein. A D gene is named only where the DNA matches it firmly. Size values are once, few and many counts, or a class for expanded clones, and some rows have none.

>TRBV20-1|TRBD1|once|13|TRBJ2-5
TGCAGTGCTAGGGGGACAGGGGCGGAGACCCAGTACTTC
CSARGTGAETQYF
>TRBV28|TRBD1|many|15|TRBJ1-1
TGTGCCAGCAGTTCGTATCGACAGGGGAAGCCTGAAGCTTTCTTT
CASSSYRQGKPEAFF
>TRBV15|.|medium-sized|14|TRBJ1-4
TGTGCCACCACCCAAGGGGGGATCAGGGAAAAACTGTTTTTT
CATTQGGIREKLFF
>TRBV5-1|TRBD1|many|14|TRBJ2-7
TGCGCCAGCAGCATGACAGGGGGCTCCTACGAGCAGTACTTC
CASSMTGGSYEQYF
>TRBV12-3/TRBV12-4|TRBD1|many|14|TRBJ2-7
TGTGCCAGCAATGGACAGGGGAGGCGCTACGAGCAGTACTTC
CASNGQGRRYEQYF
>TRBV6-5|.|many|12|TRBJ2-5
TGTGCCAGTGGGGACCTCCAAGAGACCCAGTACTTC
CASGDLQETQYF
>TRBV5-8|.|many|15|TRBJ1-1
TGTGCCAGCAGCTTGGGTCTACCACTGGGGACTGAAGCTTTCTTT
CASSLGLPLGTEAFF
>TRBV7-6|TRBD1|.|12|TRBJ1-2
TGTGCCAGCAGAAGGACAGGGCTTGGCTACACCTTC
CASRRTGLGYTF
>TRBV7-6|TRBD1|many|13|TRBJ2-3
TGTGCCAGCAGCTCAAACAGGGGGCAGGCGCAGTATTTT
CASSSNRGQAQYF
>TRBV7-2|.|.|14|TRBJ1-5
TGCGCCAGCAGCCTAGGCCCGGGGAGTCAGCCCCAGCATTTT
CASSLGPGSQPQHF
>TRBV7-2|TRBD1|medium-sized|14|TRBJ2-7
TGTGCCAGCAGCCCTGGACAGGGGGGGTACGAGCAGTACTTC
CASSPGQGGYEQYF
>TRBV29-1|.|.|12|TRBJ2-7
TGCAGCGTCGAAGATAAACCCCACGAGCAGTACTTC
CSVEDKPHEQYF
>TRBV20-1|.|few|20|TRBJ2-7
TGCAGTGCTAGCCCTTCTCCCACTAGCCGAGGGACCAAAGGCTCCTACGAGCAGTACTTC
CSASPSPTSRGTKGSYEQYF
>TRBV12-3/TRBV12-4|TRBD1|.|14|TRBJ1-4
TGTGCCAGCAGTTTACGGACAGGGAATGAAAAACTGTTTTTT
CASSLRTGNEKLFF
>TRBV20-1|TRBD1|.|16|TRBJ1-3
TGCAGTGCCCAGGGACAGGGGCTCCACTCTGGAAACACCATATATTTT
CSAQGQGLHSGNTIYF
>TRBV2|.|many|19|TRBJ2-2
TGTGCCAGCAGCCCAGCTAGCCGAAGGGGGGAGGGGATATCCGGGGAGCTGTTTTTT
CASSPASRRGEGISGELFF
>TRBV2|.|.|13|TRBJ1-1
TGTGCCAGCAGTGAAGGGCTGAACACTGGAGCCTTCTTT
CASSEGLNTGAFF
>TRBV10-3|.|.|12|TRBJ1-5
TGTGCCATCAGTGGAAACTACGAGACCCAGCATTTT
CAISGNYETQHF
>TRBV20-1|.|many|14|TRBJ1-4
TGCAGTGCTAGAGATTTCCTTGGTGACGAAAAACTGTTTTTT
CSARDFLGDEKLFF
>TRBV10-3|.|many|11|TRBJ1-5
TGTGCCATCGGAACCAATCAGCCCCAGCATTTT
CAIGTNQPQHF
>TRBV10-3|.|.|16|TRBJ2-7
TGTGCCATCATCGGCGTTATCTATCCGGGGGCCTACGAGCAGTACTTC
CAIIGVIYPGAYEQYF
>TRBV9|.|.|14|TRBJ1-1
TGTGCCAGCAGCGTAGGTGTCGGGAGCACTGAAGCTTTCTTT
CASSVGVGSTEAFF
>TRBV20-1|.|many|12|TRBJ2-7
TGCAGTGCTAGTGGGCAAACGGGCGAGCAGTACTTC
CSASGQTGEQYF
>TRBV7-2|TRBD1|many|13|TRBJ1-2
TGTGCCAGCAGCTGGGGACAGGGGTCTGGCTACACCTTC
CASSWGQGSGYTF
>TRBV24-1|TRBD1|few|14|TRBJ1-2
TGTGCCACCGGGGGACAGGGGATCGACTATGGCTACACCTTC
CATGGQGIDYGYTF
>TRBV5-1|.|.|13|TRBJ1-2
TGCGCCAGCAGTACTACAGGGACGTCCGGAAACACCTTC
CASSTTGTSGNTF
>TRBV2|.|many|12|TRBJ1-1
TGTGCCAGCAGAAAGGACAAGACTGAAGCTTTCTTT
CASRKDKTEAFF
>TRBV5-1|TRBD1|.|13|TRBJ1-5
TGCGCCAGCAGCGGGACAGGGTATCAGCCCCAGCATTTT
CASSGTGYQPQHF
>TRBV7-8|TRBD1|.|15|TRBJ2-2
TGTGCCAGCAGGCGAACAGGGGTAAACACCGGGGAGCTGTTTTTT
CASRRTGVNTGELFF
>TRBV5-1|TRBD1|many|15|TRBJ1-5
TGCGCCAGCAGCTTAGGACAGGGGGACAATCAGCCCCAGCATTTT
CASSLGQGDNQPQHF
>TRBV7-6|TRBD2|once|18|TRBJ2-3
TGTGCCAGCAGCTTAGCAGGGAGCGGGAGGATGGGCACAGATACGCAGTATTTT
CASSLAGSGRMGTDTQYF
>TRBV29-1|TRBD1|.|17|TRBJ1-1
TGCAGCGTTGAACGGGACAGGGCAACTGAAGCTTTCTTCGAAGCTTTCTTT
CSVERDRATEAFFEAFF
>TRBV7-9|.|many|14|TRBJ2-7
TGTGCCAGCAGCTTAGGTGCTACCAACTACGAGCAGTACTTC
CASSLGATNYEQYF
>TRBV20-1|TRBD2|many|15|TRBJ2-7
TGCAGTGCTAAAGCCCTGGGACTAGCGGACTACGAGCAGTACTTC
CSAKALGLADYEQYF
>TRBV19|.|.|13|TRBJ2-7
TGTGCCAGTTCCGCCGGCAGTGACTACGAGCAGCACTTC
CASSAGSDYEQHF